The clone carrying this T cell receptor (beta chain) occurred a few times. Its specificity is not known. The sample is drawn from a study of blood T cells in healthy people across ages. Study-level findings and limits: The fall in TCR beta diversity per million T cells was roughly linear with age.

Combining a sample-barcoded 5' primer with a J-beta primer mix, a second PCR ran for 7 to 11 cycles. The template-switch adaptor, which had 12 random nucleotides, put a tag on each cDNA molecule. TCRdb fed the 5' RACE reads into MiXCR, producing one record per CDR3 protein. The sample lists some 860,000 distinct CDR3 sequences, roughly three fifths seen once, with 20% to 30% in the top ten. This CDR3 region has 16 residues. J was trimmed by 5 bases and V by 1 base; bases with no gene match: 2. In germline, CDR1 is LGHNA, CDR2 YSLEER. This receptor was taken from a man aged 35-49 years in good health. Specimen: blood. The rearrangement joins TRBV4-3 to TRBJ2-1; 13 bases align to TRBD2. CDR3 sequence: CASSQGGLAGHNEQFF. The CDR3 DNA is TGCGCCAGCAGCCAAGGGGGACTAGCGGGACACAATGAGCAGTTCTTC.